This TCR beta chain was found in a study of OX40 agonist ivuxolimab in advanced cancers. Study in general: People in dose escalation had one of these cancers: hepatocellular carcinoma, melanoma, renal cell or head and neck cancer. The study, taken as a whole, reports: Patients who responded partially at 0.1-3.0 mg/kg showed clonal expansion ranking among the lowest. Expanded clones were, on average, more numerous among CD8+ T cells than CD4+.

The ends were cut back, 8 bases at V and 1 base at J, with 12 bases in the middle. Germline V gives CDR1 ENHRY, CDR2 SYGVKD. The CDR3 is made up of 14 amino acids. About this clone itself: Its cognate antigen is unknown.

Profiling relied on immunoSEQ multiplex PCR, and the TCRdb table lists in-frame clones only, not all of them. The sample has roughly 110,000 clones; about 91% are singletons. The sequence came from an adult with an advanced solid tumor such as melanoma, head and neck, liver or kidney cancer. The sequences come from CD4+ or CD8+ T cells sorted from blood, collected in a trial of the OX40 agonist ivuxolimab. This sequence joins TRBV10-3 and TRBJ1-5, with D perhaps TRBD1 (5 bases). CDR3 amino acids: CAIRDGASNQPQHF. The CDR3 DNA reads TGTGCCATCCGGGACGGCGCGAGCAATCAGCCCCAGCATTTT.